One sample yielded the 27 T cell receptor beta chains listed below, sequenced in a study of regulatory T cells in long-lasting Graves disease. The time point was: newly diagnosed GD, antithyroid drugs for less than 3 months. The authors made the TCR library using RNA they extracted from PBMCs. The authors built TCR beta libraries using iRepertoire HTBI primers and Arm-PCR of CDR3 regions. TCRdb re-called the multiplex PCR reads through MiXCR, storing one row per CDR3 protein. The table shows some 410,000 distinct CDR3 sequences, with about a sixth occurring only once. These data also featured in a second study, about T cells in Graves' hyperthyroidism and ophthalmopathy.

The source was peripheral blood mononuclear cells (PBMCs), collected at new diagnosis, from a patient treated with antithyroid drugs. The receptors here all came from a woman aged 25 to 45 with Graves disease.

This clonotype occurred many times. At one end, the junction sequence differs from germline, possibly due to a read error. The CDR3 coding sequence is TGTGCCAGCAGCAATCGTAATAATGAGCGGTTCTTC. Protein: CASSNRNNERFF. V usage is TRBV7-8 and J usage is TRBJ2-1, with D unclear. Germline CDR1 SGHVS, CDR2 FQNEAQ. CDR3 length: 12 amino acids.

This clonotype occurred many times. The V call is TRBV27, the J call TRBJ2-3; 10 bases are a match to TRBD1. Germline lookup yields CDR1 MNHEY and CDR2 SMNVEV (reference sequence). The CDR3 is made up of 16 amino acids. The V and J ends lost 5 bases and 1 base, in that order; junction bases with no gene match: 6. Here the CDR3 reads CASSLRTGGGTDTQYF. In DNA form, the CDR3 reads TGTGCCAGCAGTCTGCGGACAGGGGGAGGCACAGATACGCAGTATTTT.

Ten or more counts support this clonotype. The chain couples TRBV6-5 to TRBJ2-1; D is possibly TRBD1 or TRBD2 (5 bases each). Germline V CDR1 and CDR2: MNHEY, SVGAGI. The CDR3 loop spans 13 amino acids. Trimming removed 4 bases at V and 6 bases at J, with 10 bases between. The CDR3 here is CASSSPGRNEQFF. For the CDR3, the DNA is TGTGCCAGCAGTTCGCCGGGACGCAATGAGCAGTTCTTC.

This clonotype was seen ten or more times. This rearrangement joins TRBV24-1 to TRBJ2-3, with D perhaps TRBD2 (6 bases). V dropped 3 bases and J dropped 0 bases, with 12 bases sitting between them. Germline CDR1 is KGHDR and CDR2 is SFDVKD. The CDR3 is 16 residues long. CDR3 region: CATSDALAPSTDTQYF. CDR3 in DNA: TGTGCCACCAGTGATGCACTAGCTCCTAGCACAGATACGCAGTATTTT.

The sample holds many counts of this clonotype. The chain has TRBV30 and TRBJ1-5; D not resolved. The V end was cut by 2 bases, the J end by 4 bases, with 9 bases between. CDR1 GTSNPN and CDR2 SVGIG come from the germline V gene (reference sequence). CDR3 length: 13 residues. CDR3 residues: CAWSPTENQPQHF. DNA of the CDR3: TGTGCCTGGAGTCCCACCGAAAATCAGCCCCAGCATTTT.

To note about this clonotype: Possible read error: a much larger clone is one base away. This chain uses TRBV7-6 with TRBJ2-1, with TRBD2 matching 8 bases. After removal of 2 bases from V and 6 bases from J, the junction contained 6 bases not matched to a gene. The CDR3 is made up of 15 amino acids. CDR1 is SGHVS and CDR2 is FNYEAQ in the germline V gene. CDR3 in DNA: TGTGCCAGCAGCTTACCCGGGAGGGGGGGCAATGAGCAGTTCTTC. Translation gives CASSLPGRGGNEQFF.

The V call is TRBV6-2 or TRBV6-3, the J call TRBJ2-3, with 7 bases lining up with TRBD1. CDR1 is MNHEY and CDR2 is SVGEGT in the germline V gene. This CDR3 region has 16 residues. The V segment lost 5 bases and the J segment 4 bases; nucleotides outside the gene matches: 12. This chain's CDR3 is CASSQIGTELSDTQYF. The CDR3, as DNA: TGTGCCAGCAGTCAGATTGGGACAGAATTATCAGATACGCAGTATTTT.

The chain is built from TRBV7-9 and TRBJ2-1; D is ambiguous. The CDR3 has 11 residues. Germline CDR1 SEHNR, CDR2 FQNEAQ (reference sequence). Trimming stripped 5 bases from V and 10 bases from J, with 9 bases between. The CDR3 nucleotides are TGTGCCAGCAGCCCGAATAAGGAGCAGTTCTTC. Its protein product is CASSPNKEQFF.

This clonotype was detected ten times or more. This chain joins TRBV20-1 and TRBJ2-3; 8 bases fit TRBD2. Germline CDR1 reads DFQATT; CDR2 reads SNEGSKA (reference sequence). The ends lost 3 bases at V and 1 base at J; junction bases unmatched: 0. The CDR3 is 13 amino acids. Written as DNA, the CDR3 is TGCAGTGCTAGGACTAGCGGCACAGATACGCAGTATTTT. It codes for CSARTSGTDTQYF.

V usage is TRBV3-1 and J usage is TRBJ1-1; D uncertain. CDR3 length: 12 amino acids. V lost 3 bases to trimming and J lost 5 bases, with 7 bases between them. Germline values: CDR1 LGHDT, CDR2 YNNKEL (reference sequence). The CDR3 here is CASSQVTTEAFF. DNA of the CDR3: TGTGCCAGCAGCCAGGTGACTACTGAAGCTTTCTTT.

The table lists this clonotype with many counts. The chain recombines TRBV10-3 with TRBJ2-5; maybe TRBD2 (6 bases). Germline V gene lookup returns CDR1 ENHRY and CDR2 SYGVKD. The V end lost 10 bases, the J end lost 2 bases, and 14 bases lay between the germline ends. The CDR3 totals 13 residues. The CDR3 here is CATEPGLQETQYF. DNA of the CDR3: TGTGCCACCGAGCCGGGACTTCAAGAGACCCAGTACTTC.

This clonotype has ten or more counts. The chain recombines TRBV20-1 with TRBJ2-3; 8 bases are shared with TRBD2. The CDR3 extends over 16 amino acids. J gave up 5 bases and V 1 base, and 11 bases lay outside the gene matches. Germline CDR1 DFQATT, CDR2 SNEGSKA (reference sequence). CDR3: CSARAFGSGSGDTQYF. The CDR3 region has the DNA TGCAGTGCTAGAGCGTTCGGGAGCGGGAGTGGAGATACGCAGTATTTT.

This clonotype was seen many times. J is TRBJ2-1 and V is TRBV12-3 or TRBV12-4, with TRBD2 matching over 9 bases. Germline trimming cut 5 bases from V and 0 bases from J; bases unmatched to any gene: 8. CDR3 length: 17 amino acids. CDR3 in amino acids: CASSKPSGTSSYNEQFF. CDR3 DNA sequence: TGTGCCAGCAGTAAGCCTAGCGGGACAAGCTCCTACAATGAGCAGTTCTTC.

The table lists this clonotype with many counts. This rearrangement joins TRBV27 to TRBJ2-4; 10 nucleotides align to TRBD2. This CDR3 has 15 amino acids. V was pared by 8 bases and J by 5 bases, with 9 bases of the junction left unmatched. Germline V gene sequence: CDR1 MNHEY, CDR2 SMNVEV (reference sequence). CDR3 nucleotides: TGTGCCAGCCGAGGTAGCGGGAGGTTCCAAAACATTCAGTACTTC. Its protein is CASRGSGRFQNIQYF.

The V and J genes are TRBV6-2 or TRBV6-3 and TRBJ2-3; no firm D call. V was cut by 6 bases and J by 4 bases, with 8 bases left in between. The CDR3 covers 12 residues. Germline loops: CDR1 MNHEY, CDR2 SVGEGT. The chain's CDR3 is CASRETSDTQYF. As DNA, the CDR3 is TGTGCCAGCAGAGAGACTTCAGATACGCAGTATTTT.

This clonotype occurred many times. The chain recombines TRBV10-3 with TRBJ2-1; the D is unclear. The V gene's germline CDR1 is ENHRY and CDR2 SYGVKD. Trimming pared 6 bases from V and 5 bases from J, leaving 11 bases between. This CDR3 spans 13 amino acids. In DNA, the CDR3 is TGTGCCATCAGGTCTGACTCGCACAATGAGCAGTTCTTC. Translating gives CAIRSDSHNEQFF.

Note on this clonotype: It may be a read error: a sequence one base away is much more abundant. This rearrangement joins TRBV18 to TRBJ2-4; D remains ambiguous. The CDR3 covers 15 residues. The germline V gene encodes CDR1 KGHSH and CDR2 LQKENI. CDR3 amino acids: CASSPGTGSKNVQYF. For the CDR3, the DNA is TGTGCCAGCTCACCAGGAACCGGTTCGAAAAACGTTCAGTACTTC.

This clonotype was picked up many times. The J gene is TRBJ2-7, the V gene TRBV12-3 or TRBV12-4; 7 positions match TRBD2. Trimming cost V 6 bases and J 4 bases; bases outside gene matches: 9. The CDR3 is 14 amino acids. For the CDR3, the DNA is TGTGCCAGCAGCCCAAGTGAGGGAGGGTACGAGCAGTACTTC. Its translation: CASSPSEGGYEQYF.

This clonotype was detected ten times or more. A read error may account for a junction end that differs from germline. The genes are TRBV11-3 and TRBJ2-1, with 15 bases lining up with TRBD2. Germline loops: CDR1 SGHNT, CDR2 YENEEA. The CDR3 consists of 17 residues. CDR3 amino acids: CASSPGLAGGPGNEQFF. The CDR3 DNA follows: TGCGCCAGCAGCCCAGGACTAGCGGGAGGGCCAGGTAATGAGCAGTTCTTC.

The chain is built from TRBV30 and TRBJ2-2, with TRBD2 identical over 13 bases. Trimming took 6 bases from V and 0 from J; bases not matched to a gene: 1. Germline V gene lookup returns CDR1 GTSNPN and CDR2 SVGIG (reference sequence). This CDR3 spans 15 amino acids. The DNA for the CDR3 is TGTGCCTGCGGACTAGCGGGAGCGAACACCGGGGAGCTGTTTTTT. It yields the protein CACGLAGANTGELFF.

In this sample, this clonotype turned up a few times. This chain connects TRBV20-1 to TRBJ2-5; a possible D gene is TRBD1 (6 bases). The germline CDR1 and CDR2 sequences are DFQATT and SNEGSKA (reference sequence). CDR3 size: 13 residues. The germline V and J ends were trimmed by 1 base and 3 bases, with 9 bases remaining between them. The CDR3 loop is CSARVGGKETQYF. For the CDR3, the DNA is TGCAGTGCTAGAGTAGGGGGAAAAGAGACCCAGTACTTC.

CDR3 residues: CASSSPTGSEDQPQHF. The CDR3 region has the DNA TGTGCCAGCAGTTCGCCGACAGGGAGTGAGGATCAGCCCCAGCATTTT. This rearrangement joins TRBV12-3 or TRBV12-4 to TRBJ1-5; 7 bases line up with TRBD1. Trimming took 4 bases from V and 5 from J; bases not matched to a gene: 11. CDR3 length: 16 amino acids.

There are many counts of this clonotype. This chain uses TRBV2 with TRBJ2-6, with no clear D. From germline, CDR1 is SNHLY and CDR2 FYNNEI. The length of the CDR3 is 15 residues. Trimming took off 3 bases at V and 5 bases at J, with 11 bases between the two ends. CDR3 residues: CASSDTMNRANVLTF. CDR3 nucleotide sequence: TGTGCCAGCAGTGATACGATGAATAGGGCCAACGTCCTGACTTTC.

Many counts were recorded for this clonotype. V is TRBV11-2 and J is TRBJ1-5; D remains ambiguous. CDR3 size: 15 residues. Germline CDR1 is SGHAT and CDR2 is FQNNGV. V lost 3 bases and J lost 0, with 9 bases in between. The CDR3 DNA reads as TGTGCCAGCAGCTTGGCTCCGTATAGCAATCAGCCCCAGCATTTT. Translated, it gives CASSLAPYSNQPQHF.

The rearrangement uses TRBV6-1 and TRBJ1-2; 8 nucleotides match TRBD1. Losses at the gene ends were 6 bases for V and 5 bases for J; bases not matched to a gene: 11. The CDR3 runs 15 residues. Germline assignment: CDR1 MNHNS and CDR2 SASEGT. CDR3 residues: CASSDPRTGSYGYTF. Written as DNA, the CDR3 is TGTGCCAGCAGCGACCCCCGGACAGGGTCGTATGGCTACACCTTC.

This clonotype has only a few counts. This chain joins TRBV30 and TRBJ2-5, with TRBD2 matching over 8 bases. CDR1 is GTSNPN, CDR2 SVGIG, per germline (reference sequence). The CDR3 runs to 11 residues. The trim removed 8 bases at V and 5 bases at J, leaving 4 bases unmatched. CDR3: CARSGGETQYF. CDR3 DNA sequence: TGTGCCCGCTCGGGGGGGGAGACCCAGTACTTC.

This clonotype occurred a few times. J is TRBJ1-2 and V is TRBV4-1; D gene ambiguous. The CDR3 is 16 residues long. The germline gives CDR1 MGHRA, CDR2 YSYEKL. Trimming took off 0 bases at V and 5 bases at J, with 16 bases between the two ends. CDR3 in amino acids: CASSQEGSDLTYGYTF. The DNA for the CDR3 is TGCGCCAGCAGCCAAGAGGGCTCGGACTTAACATATGGCTACACCTTC.